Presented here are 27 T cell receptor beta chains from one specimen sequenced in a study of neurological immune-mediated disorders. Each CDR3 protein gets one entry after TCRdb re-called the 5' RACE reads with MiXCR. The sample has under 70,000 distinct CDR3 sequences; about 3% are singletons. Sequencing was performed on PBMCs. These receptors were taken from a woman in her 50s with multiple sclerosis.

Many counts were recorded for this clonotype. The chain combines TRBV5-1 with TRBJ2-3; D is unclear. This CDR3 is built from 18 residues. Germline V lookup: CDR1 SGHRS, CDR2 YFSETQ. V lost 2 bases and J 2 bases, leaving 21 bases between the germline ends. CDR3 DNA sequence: TGCGCCAGCAGCTTCGGGTCTCTTCTCGCTTACAACACAGATACGCAGTATTTT. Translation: CASSFGSLLAYNTDTQYF.

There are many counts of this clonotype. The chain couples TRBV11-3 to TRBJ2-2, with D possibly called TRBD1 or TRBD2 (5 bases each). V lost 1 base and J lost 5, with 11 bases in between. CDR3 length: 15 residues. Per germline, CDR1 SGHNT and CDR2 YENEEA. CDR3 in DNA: TGTGCCAGCAGCTTAGGGGGGTATGGTACCGGGGAGCTGTTTTTT. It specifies CASSLGGYGTGELFF. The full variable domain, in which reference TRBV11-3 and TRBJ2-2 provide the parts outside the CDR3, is EAGVVQSPRYKIIEKKQPVAFWCNPISGHNTLYWYLQNLGQGPELLIRYENEEAVDDSQLPKDRFSAERLKGVDSTLKIQPAELGDSAVYLCASSLGGYGTGELFFGEGSRLTVL.

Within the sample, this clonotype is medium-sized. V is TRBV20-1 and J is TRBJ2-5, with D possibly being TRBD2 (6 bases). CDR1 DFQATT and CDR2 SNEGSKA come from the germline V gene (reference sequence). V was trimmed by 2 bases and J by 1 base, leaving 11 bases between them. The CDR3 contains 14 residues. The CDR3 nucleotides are TGCAGTGCTAGATGGGCGGGATTCCAAGAGACCCAGTACTTC. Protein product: CSARWAGFQETQYF.

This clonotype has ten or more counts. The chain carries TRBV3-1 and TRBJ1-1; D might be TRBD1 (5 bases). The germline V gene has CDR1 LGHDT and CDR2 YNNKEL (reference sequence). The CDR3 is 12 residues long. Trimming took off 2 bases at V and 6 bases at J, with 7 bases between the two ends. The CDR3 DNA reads TGTGCCAGCAGCCAAAGGGGTTCTGAAGCTTTCTTT. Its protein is CASSQRGSEAFF.

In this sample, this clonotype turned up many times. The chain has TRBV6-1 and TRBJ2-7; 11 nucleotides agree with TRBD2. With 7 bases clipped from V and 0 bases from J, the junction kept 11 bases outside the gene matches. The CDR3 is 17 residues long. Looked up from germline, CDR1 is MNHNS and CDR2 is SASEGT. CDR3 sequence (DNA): TGTGCCAGCACCCGCCGAACTAGCGGGGGTGTCTCCTACGAGCAGTACGTC. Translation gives CASTRRTSGGVSYEQYV.

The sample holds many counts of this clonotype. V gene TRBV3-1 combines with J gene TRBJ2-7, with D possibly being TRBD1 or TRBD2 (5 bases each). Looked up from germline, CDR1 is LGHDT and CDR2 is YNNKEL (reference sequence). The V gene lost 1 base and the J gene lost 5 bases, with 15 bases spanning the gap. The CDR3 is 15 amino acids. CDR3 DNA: TGTGCCAGCAGCCAAGTTGGGGGAGTGTCAGACGAGCAGTACTTC. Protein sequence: CASSQVGGVSDEQYF.

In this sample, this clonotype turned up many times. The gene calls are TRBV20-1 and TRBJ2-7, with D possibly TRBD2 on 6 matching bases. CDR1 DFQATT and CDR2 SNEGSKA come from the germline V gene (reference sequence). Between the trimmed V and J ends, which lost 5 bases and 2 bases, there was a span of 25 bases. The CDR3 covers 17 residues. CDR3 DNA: TGCAGTGCTCGGCCGAAGGGACGGGCTAGCGCGACCTACGAGCAGTACTTC. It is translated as CSARPKGRASATYEQYF.

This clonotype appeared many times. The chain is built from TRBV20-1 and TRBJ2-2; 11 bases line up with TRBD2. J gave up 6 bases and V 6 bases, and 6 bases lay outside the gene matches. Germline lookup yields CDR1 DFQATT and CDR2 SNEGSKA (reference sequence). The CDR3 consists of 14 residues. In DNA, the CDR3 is TGCAGTGCCAATTTAGCGGGAGGGGCCGGGGAGCTGTTTTTT. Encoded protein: CSANLAGGAGELFF.

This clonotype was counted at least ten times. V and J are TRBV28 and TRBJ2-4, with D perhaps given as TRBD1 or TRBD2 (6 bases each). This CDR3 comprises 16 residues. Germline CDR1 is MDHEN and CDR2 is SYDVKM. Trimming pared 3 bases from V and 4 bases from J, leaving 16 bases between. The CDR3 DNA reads TGTGCCAGCAGTTTTGAGGCCGGGGGCCTAAAAAACATTCAGTACTTC. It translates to CASSFEAGGLKNIQYF.

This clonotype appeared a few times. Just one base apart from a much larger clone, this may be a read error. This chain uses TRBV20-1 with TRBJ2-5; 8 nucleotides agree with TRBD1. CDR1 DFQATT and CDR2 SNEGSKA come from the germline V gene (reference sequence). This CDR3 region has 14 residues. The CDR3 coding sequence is TGCAGTGCCTTTAACCCGGGACAGGCCGAGACCAAGTACTTC. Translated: CSAFNPGQAETKYF.

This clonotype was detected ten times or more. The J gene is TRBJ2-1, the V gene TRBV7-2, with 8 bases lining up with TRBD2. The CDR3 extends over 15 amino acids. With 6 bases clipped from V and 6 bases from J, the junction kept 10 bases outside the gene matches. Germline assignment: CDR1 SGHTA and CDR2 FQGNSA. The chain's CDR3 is CASRRLARMLNEQFF. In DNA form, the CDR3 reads TGTGCCAGCAGGCGACTAGCGCGAATGCTCAATGAGCAGTTCTTC.

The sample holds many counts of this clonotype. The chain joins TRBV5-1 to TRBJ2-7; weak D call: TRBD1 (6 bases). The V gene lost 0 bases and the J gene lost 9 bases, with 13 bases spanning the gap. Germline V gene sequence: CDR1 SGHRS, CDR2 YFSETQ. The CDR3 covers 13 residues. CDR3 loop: CASSLEQGSRQYF. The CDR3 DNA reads TGCGCCAGCAGCTTGGAGCAGGGGTCAAGGCAGTACTTC.

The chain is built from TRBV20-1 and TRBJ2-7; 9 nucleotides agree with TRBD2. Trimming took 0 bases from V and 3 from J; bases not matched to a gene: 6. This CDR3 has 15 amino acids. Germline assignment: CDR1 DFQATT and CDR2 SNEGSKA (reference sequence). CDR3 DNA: TGCAGTGCTAGAGATTGGCGGGAGGGTTACTACGAGCAGTACTTC. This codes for CSARDWREGYYEQYF.

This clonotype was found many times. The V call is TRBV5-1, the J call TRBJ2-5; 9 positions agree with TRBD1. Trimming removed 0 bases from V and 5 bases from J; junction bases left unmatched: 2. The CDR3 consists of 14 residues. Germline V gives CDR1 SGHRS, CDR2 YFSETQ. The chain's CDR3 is CASSLVGQGETQYF. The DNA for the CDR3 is TGCGCCAGCAGCTTGGTCGGACAGGGGGAGACCCAGTACTTC.

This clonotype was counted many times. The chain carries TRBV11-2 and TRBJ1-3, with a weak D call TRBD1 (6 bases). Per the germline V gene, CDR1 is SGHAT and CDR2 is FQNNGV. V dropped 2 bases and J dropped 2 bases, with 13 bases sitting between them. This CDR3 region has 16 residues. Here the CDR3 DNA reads TGTGCCAGCAGCTTACCCGGGACAATACCTGGAAACACCATATATTTT. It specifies CASSLPGTIPGNTIYF.

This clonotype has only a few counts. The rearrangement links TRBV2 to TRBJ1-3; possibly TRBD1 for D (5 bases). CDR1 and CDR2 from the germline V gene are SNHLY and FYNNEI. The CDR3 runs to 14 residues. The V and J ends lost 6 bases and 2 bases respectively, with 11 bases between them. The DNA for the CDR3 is TGTGCCAGCAGGGCTGACAGTACTGGAAACACCATATATTTT. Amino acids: CASRADSTGNTIYF.

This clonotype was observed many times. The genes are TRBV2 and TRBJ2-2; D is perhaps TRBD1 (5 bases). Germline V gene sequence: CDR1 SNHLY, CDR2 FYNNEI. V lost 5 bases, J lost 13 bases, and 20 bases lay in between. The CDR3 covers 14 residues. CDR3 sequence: CASSLSRTPPTLFF. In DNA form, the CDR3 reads TGTGCCAGCAGTCTGTCGCGGACACCCCCAACGCTGTTTTTT.

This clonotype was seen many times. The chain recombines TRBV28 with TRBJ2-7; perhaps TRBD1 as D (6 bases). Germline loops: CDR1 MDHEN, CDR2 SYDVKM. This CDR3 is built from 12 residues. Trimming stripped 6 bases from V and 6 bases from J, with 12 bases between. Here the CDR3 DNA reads TGTGCCAGCAGCCAGGGGATTAGCGAGCAGTACGTC. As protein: CASSQGISEQYV.

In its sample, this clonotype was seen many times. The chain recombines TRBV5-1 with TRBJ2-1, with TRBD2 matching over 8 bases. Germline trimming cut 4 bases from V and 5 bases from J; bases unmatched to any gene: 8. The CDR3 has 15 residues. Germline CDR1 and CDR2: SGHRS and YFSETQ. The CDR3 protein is CASSHSGTRDNEQFF. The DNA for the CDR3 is TGCGCCAGCAGCCATAGCGGGACTCGCGACAATGAGCAGTTCTTC.

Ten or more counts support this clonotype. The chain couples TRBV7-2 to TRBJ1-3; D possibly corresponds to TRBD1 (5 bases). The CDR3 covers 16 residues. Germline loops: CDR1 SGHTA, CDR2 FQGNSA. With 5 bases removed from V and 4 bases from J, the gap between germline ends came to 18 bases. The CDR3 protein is CASSQFKGTHGNTIYF. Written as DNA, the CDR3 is TGTGCCAGCAGCCAATTCAAAGGGACTCACGGAAACACCATATATTTT.

CDR3 in amino acids: CASSKDGTTGTGELFF. The CDR3 DNA is TGTGCCAGCAGCAAAGACGGGACAACCGGAACCGGGGAGCTGTTTTTT. V usage is TRBV21-1 and J usage is TRBJ2-2; whether TRBD1, the table's D call, matches the DNA was not checked. TRBV21-1 is labeled a pseudogene. CDR3 length equals 16 residues.

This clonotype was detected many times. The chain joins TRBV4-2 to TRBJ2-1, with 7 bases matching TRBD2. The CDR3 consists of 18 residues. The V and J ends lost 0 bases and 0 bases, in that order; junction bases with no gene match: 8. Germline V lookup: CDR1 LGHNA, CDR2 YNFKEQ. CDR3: CASSQDLILAISYNEQFF. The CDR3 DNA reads TGTGCCAGCAGCCAAGATCTAATACTAGCGATCTCCTACAATGAGCAGTTCTTC.

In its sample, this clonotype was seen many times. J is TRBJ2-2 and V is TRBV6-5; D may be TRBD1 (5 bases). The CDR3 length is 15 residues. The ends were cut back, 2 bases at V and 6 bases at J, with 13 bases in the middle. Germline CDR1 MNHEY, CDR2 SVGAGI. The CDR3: CASSYNRKPSGELFF. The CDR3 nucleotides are TGTGCCAGCAGTTACAACAGGAAGCCGTCCGGGGAGCTGTTTTTT.

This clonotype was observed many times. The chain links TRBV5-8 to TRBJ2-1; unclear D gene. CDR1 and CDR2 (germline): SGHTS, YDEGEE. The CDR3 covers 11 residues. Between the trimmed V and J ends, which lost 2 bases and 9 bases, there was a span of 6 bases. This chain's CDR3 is CASSFYTEQFF. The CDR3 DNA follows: TGTGCCAGCAGCTTTTATACTGAGCAGTTCTTC.

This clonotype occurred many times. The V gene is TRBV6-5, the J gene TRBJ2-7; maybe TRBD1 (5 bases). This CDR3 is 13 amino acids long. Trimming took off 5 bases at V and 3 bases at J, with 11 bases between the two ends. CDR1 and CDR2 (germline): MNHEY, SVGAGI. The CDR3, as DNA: TGTGCCAGCAGTAAGGGGTCCAACTACGAGCAGTACTTC. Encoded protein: CASSKGSNYEQYF.

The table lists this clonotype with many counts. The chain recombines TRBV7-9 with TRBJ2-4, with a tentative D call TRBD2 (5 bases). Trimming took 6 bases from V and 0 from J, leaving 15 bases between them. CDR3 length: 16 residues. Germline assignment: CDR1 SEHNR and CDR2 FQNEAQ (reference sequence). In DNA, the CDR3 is TGTGCCAGCAGTCCCAGCGGTTATCTAGCCAAAAACATTCAGTACTTC. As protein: CASSPSGYLAKNIQYF.

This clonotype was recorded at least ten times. CDR3 region: CASSLGGSAVIQYF. The DNA for the CDR3 is TGTGCCAGCAGCCTTGGGGGGAGCGCCGTCATTCAGTACTTC. The chain combines TRBV28 with TRBJ2-4, with D possibly TRBD2 on 6 matching bases. The V end lost 6 bases, the J end lost 9 bases, and 18 bases lay between the germline ends. The CDR3 is made up of 14 amino acids. Germline V gene sequence: CDR1 MDHEN, CDR2 SYDVKM.